The 10 T cell receptor beta chains in this list originate from one sample, sequenced in a study of OX40 agonist ivuxolimab in advanced cancers. Measured with immunoSEQ multiplex PCR; TCRdb has only the in-frame clones, and not every one. The sample includes about 81,000 clones, around 80% seen only once; the top ten take 5.5% to 8.5%. Sample: CD4+ or CD8+ T cells sorted from blood, taken in a trial of the OX40 agonist ivuxolimab. Receptor source: an adult with an advanced solid tumor such as melanoma, head and neck, liver or kidney cancer.

The chain couples TRBV7-9 to TRBJ2-1, with TRBD2 as a possible D gene (6 bases). Trimming removed 2 bases from V and 8 bases from J, with 19 bases in between. The germline gives CDR1 SEHNR, CDR2 FQNEAQ (reference sequence). The CDR3 extends over 16 amino acids. The CDR3: CASSLQLGSSAHEQFF. The CDR3 DNA follows: TGTGCCAGCAGCTTACAATTGGGCTCTAGCGCCCATGAGCAGTTCTTC.

This clone showed up just once. CDR3 coding DNA: TGTGCCAGCAGGGGTGGAGCCTATGGCTACACCTTC. This sequence encodes CASRGGAYGYTF. This chain uses TRBV7-9 with TRBJ1-2; unclear D gene. The germline CDR1 and CDR2 sequences are SEHNR and FQNEAQ (reference sequence). The CDR3 sequence is 12 residues long. Trimming removed 6 bases at V and 4 bases at J, with 9 bases between.

V and J are TRBV19 and TRBJ1-5; TRBD1 matches at 7 bases. This CDR3 comprises 15 residues. The germline CDR1 and CDR2 sequences are LNHDA and SQIVND (reference sequence). V shed 7 bases and J 1 base; nucleotides not matched to a gene: 7. CDR3 residues: CASIRDSRSNQPQHF. Here the CDR3 DNA reads TGTGCCAGTATCAGGGACAGCCGAAGCAATCAGCCCCAGCATTTT.

The chain is built from TRBV6-5 and TRBJ1-4; D unresolved. V gave up 4 bases and J gave up 5 bases, with 8 bases separating them. This CDR3 region has 13 residues. Per germline, CDR1 MNHEY and CDR2 SVGAGI. The CDR3 here is CASSSNLNEKLFF. CDR3 DNA sequence: TGTGCCAGCAGTTCAAACCTAAATGAAAAACTGTTTTTT.

The chain employs TRBV4-3 and TRBJ1-4; TRBD1 matches at 8 bases. CDR1 is LGHNA, CDR2 YSLEER, per germline. V trimming: 0 bases; J trimming: 7 bases; junction bases outside the gene matches: 4. The CDR3 contains 15 residues. The DNA for the CDR3 is TGCGCCAGCAGCCAAGACGGGACAGGAGCTGAAAAACTGTTTTTT. Encoded protein: CASSQDGTGAEKLFF.

CDR3: CASSQDRWQKETQYF. CDR3 nucleotide sequence: TGTGCCAGCAGCCAAGATAGGTGGCAGAAAGAGACCCAGTACTTC. The rearrangement links TRBV14 to TRBJ2-5, with unresolved D. Trimming took off 0 bases at V and 3 bases at J, with 11 bases between the two ends. The germline CDR1 and CDR2 sequences are SGHDN and FVKESK. This CDR3 is 15 amino acids long.

DNA for the CDR3: TGTGCCAGCAGTTTATCTGACGGGGACCTTGAAAAACTGTTTTTT. Encoded protein: CASSLSDGDLEKLFF. The V gene is TRBV28, the J gene TRBJ1-4; D possibly corresponds to TRBD1 (5 bases). The V and J ends lost 1 base and 7 bases respectively, with 13 bases between them. The CDR3 is 15 amino acids. CDR1 is MDHEN, CDR2 SYDVKM, per germline.

The chain couples TRBV9 to TRBJ2-7; 10 bases line up with TRBD2. The CDR3 runs to 18 residues. J gave up 2 bases and V 0 bases, and 11 bases lay outside the gene matches. Germline loops: CDR1 SGDLS, CDR2 YYNGEE. The CDR3 reads CASSVDPLLAGETYEQYF. CDR3 sequence (DNA): TGTGCCAGCAGCGTAGATCCTTTGCTAGCGGGAGAAACCTACGAGCAGTACTTC.

The V and J genes are TRBV10-3 and TRBJ2-5, with a possible D match to TRBD1 (5 bases). The CDR3 totals 14 residues. The germline CDR1 and CDR2 sequences are ENHRY and SYGVKD. Between the trimmed V and J ends, which lost 0 bases and 1 base, there was a span of 6 bases. CDR3 sequence (DNA): TGTGCCATCAGTGAGTCGACAGCCCAAGAGACCCAGTACTTC. Its protein is CAISESTAQETQYF.

The rearrangement joins TRBV5-4 to TRBJ2-5, with 9 bases fitting TRBD2. The CDR3 is 16 amino acids. V shed 4 bases and J 5 bases; nucleotides not matched to a gene: 12. The germline V gene has CDR1 SGHNT and CDR2 YYREEE (reference sequence). The CDR3 coding sequence is TGTGCCAGCAGCGGAGGTTTAGCGGGAGCGAGGGAGACCCAGTACTTC. Translation: CASSGGLAGARETQYF.